Listed below are T cell receptor beta chains from one sample, sequenced in a study of blood T cell repertoires in COVID-19. Data came from immunoSEQ multiplex PCR; TCRdb stores just in-frame clones and leaves some out. The table records 350,000 to 450,000 clones, 89% of them present only once. Sequencing was performed on peripheral blood. Receptors were obtained from a man between 40 and 49 years old with acute or convalescent COVID-19. Both conserved end residues are part of each CDR3. The D gene is left open where the match is weak. Only some rows state a clone size, as once, few, many or a class for expanded clones.

d_call clone_size j_call v_call cdr3_nt cdr3_aa
- once TRBJ1-1 TRBV9 TGTGCCAGCAGCGTAGGAGGGTCGGGCACTGAAGCTTTCTTT CASSVGGSGTEAFF
TRBD1 - TRBJ1-3 TRBV11-3 TGTGCCAGCAGCTTATGGGACAGGGGGCGCCCCTCTGGAAACACCATATATTTT CASSLWDRGRPSGNTIYF
TRBD1 - TRBJ1-2 TRBV12-3/TRBV12-4 TGTGCCAGCAGTACAGGGGTTTATGGCTACACCTTC CASSTGVYGYTF
TRBD1 - TRBJ2-1 TRBV6-5 TGTGCCAGCAGATTTACAGGGGCAAGTTACAATGAGCAGTTCTTC CASRFTGASYNEQFF
TRBD1 - TRBJ1-5 TRBV15 TGTGCCACCAGCAGCGGCACAGGGGGGAATCAGCCCCAGCATTTT CATSSGTGGNQPQHF
- - TRBJ1-1 TRBV19 TGTGCCAGCCGACGGAAACACAAGGGGTCGGAAACCACTGAAGCTTTCTTT CASRRKHKGSETTEAFF
- - TRBJ1-2 TRBV2 TGTGCCAGCAGTGAATATTTGAACTATGGCTACACCTTC CASSEYLNYGYTF
- - TRBJ1-1 TRBV30 TGTGCCTGGAGTGTGAGGCTGGTGGCTGAAGCTTTCTTT CAWSVRLVAEAFF
TRBD1 - TRBJ1-4 TRBV6-5 TGTGCCAGCGGATTAAACCGGGACAGGAATGAAAAACTGTTTTTT CASGLNRDRNEKLFF
TRBD2 - TRBJ2-2 TRBV7-6 TGTGCCAGCAGCCGGACTAGCGGGCTGAATGGCGGGGAGCTGTTTTTT CASSRTSGLNGGELFF
TRBD1 - TRBJ2-7 TRBV27 TGTGCCAGCAGTCGCCGGGACAGGGGCTACGAGCAGTACTTC CASSRRDRGYEQYF
- - TRBJ1-4 TRBV27 TGTGCCAGCAGTTTCGACAGAAATGAAAAACTGTTTTTT CASSFDRNEKLFF
- - TRBJ2-5 TRBV28 TGTGCCTCGGGGGAATTTCAAGAGACCCAGTACTTC CASGEFQETQYF
- - TRBJ1-6 TRBV7-9 TGTGCCAGCAGCTTATGGGACACGCGATCACCCCTCCACTTT CASSLWDTRSPLHF
TRBD1 few TRBJ1-2 TRBV25-1 TGTGCCAGCAGTGGACAGGGGGTTAACTATGGCTACACCTTC CASSGQGVNYGYTF
TRBD1 - TRBJ1-1 TRBV3-1/TRBV3-2 TGTGCCAGCAGCCCTCTACAGGGGGCGCGCGCTTTCTTT CASSPLQGARAFF
TRBD1 once TRBJ1-2 TRBV5-1 TGCGCCAGCAGCTGGGACAGGGGGTATGGCTACACCTTC CASSWDRGYGYTF
TRBD1 - TRBJ1-5 TRBV29-1 TGCAGCGTTGCCGGGACAGGGGCCAATCAGCCCCAGCATTTT CSVAGTGANQPQHF
TRBD1 - TRBJ2-3 TRBV10-3 TGTGCCATAGGGACAGGGGAAACAGATACGCAGTATTTT CAIGTGETDTQYF
TRBD1 - TRBJ1-6 TRBV5-6 TGTGCCAGCAGCTTGGACAGGGGTAATTCACCCCTCCACTTT CASSLDRGNSPLHF
TRBD1 - TRBJ2-1 TRBV4-1 TGCGCCAGCAGCCATCGGGACAGGGAGAGAAATGAGCAGTTCTTC CASSHRDRERNEQFF
TRBD2 - TRBJ2-4 TRBV6-4 TGTGCCAGCAGTGACTCGACTAGCGGATTAGCCAAAAACATTCAGTACTTC CASSDSTSGLAKNIQYF
- - TRBJ2-3 TRBV6-5 TGTGCCAGCAGCTCGGAGGAAGGCACAGATACGCAGTATTTT CASSSEEGTDTQYF
TRBD1 - TRBJ2-5 TRBV30 TGTGCCTGGAGCCGGGGACAGGGAGAAGAGACCCAGTACTTC CAWSRGQGEETQYF
TRBD2 - TRBJ2-7 TRBV4-1 TGCGCCACCGCCAGGCTAGCGGGAGGTAGGTCCTACGAGCAGTACTTC CATARLAGGRSYEQYF
TRBD2 - TRBJ2-7 TRBV20-1 TGCAGTGCTAGTTACCGGGGGGGATCCTACGAGCAGTACTTC CSASYRGGSYEQYF
- - TRBJ1-2 TRBV28 TGTGCCAGCAGCGCAGGGTCAGGGGCTAAAATCTATGGCTACACCTTC CASSAGSGAKIYGYTF
TRBD2 - TRBJ2-3 TRBV19 TGTGCCAGTAGTATCCGGGAGGCGACAGATACGCAGTATTTT CASSIREATDTQYF
- - TRBJ1-3 TRBV7-2 TGTGCCAGCAGCTTACTTCAGTCTGGAAACACCATATATTTT CASSLLQSGNTIYF
TRBD2 - TRBJ2-1 TRBV25-1 TGTGCCAGCAGTGACCTGACCGGGACTAGCGGGAGTCGCTATGAGCAGTTCTTC CASSDLTGTSGSRYEQFF
- once TRBJ1-6 TRBV5-1 TGCGCCAGCAGCCCGCAGAACCCCTATAATTCACCCCTCCACTTT CASSPQNPYNSPLHF
TRBD1 - TRBJ2-7 TRBV5-4 TGTGCCAGCAGCGGGCTCGAGGGACAGGGTTTAGGCGAGCAGTACTTC CASSGLEGQGLGEQYF
- - TRBJ1-1 TRBV28 TGTGCCAGCAGTACAATACGGACAGTTACAAACACTGAAGCTTTCTTT CASSTIRTVTNTEAFF
- once TRBJ2-1 TRBV9 TGTGCCAGCAGCGTAGCTACCACTACATACAATGAGCAGTTCTTC CASSVATTTYNEQFF
- - TRBJ1-2 TRBV6-5 TGTGCCAGCACTCTAGGAGCTAACTATGGCTACACCTTC CASTLGANYGYTF